These 7 T cell receptor beta chains came from one sample sequenced in a study of blood T cell repertoires in COVID-19. Libraries were prepared by immunoSEQ multiplex PCR; TCRdb keeps only in-frame clonotypes and omits some of them. Of about 97,000 clones listed, around 87% were seen once; the top ten hold about 20%. What was sequenced was peripheral blood. These receptors all stem from a human donor in a cohort sampled during active COVID-19.

This chain connects TRBV10-3 to TRBJ1-6, with D unclear. Deletions cut 8 bases from V and 7 bases from J, with 15 bases between. The CDR3 runs 14 residues. CDR1 is ENHRY and CDR2 is SYGVKD in the germline V gene. For the CDR3, the DNA is TGTGCCATCTGCCCCACCCCGGGGAATTCACCCCTCCACTTT. As protein: CAICPTPGNSPLHF.

The rearrangement links TRBV5-1 to TRBJ2-1; 7 bases fit TRBD2. Germline CDR1 is SGHRS and CDR2 is YFSETQ. J lost 1 base, V lost 4 bases, and 5 bases had no gene match. The CDR3 loop spans 15 amino acids. The CDR3 loop reads CASSLADLSYNEQFF. CDR3 in DNA: TGCGCCAGCAGCCTAGCGGATTTATCCTACAATGAGCAGTTCTTC.

The genes are TRBV19 and TRBJ2-5; D might be TRBD1 (5 bases). V lost 4 bases and J 5 bases, leaving 14 bases between the germline ends. The CDR3 has 14 amino acids. Germline lookup yields CDR1 LNHDA and CDR2 SQIVND (reference sequence). This CDR3 is CASSKGARHETQYF. CDR3 coding DNA: TGTGCCAGTAGTAAAGGGGCCAGGCACGAGACCCAGTACTTC.

The V and J genes are TRBV5-1 and TRBJ2-5; 7 bases are a match to TRBD2. CDR1 is SGHRS, CDR2 YFSETQ, per germline. The CDR3 runs to 15 residues. V shed 5 bases, J shed 5 bases, and the junction held 12 bases outside the gene matches. CDR3 bases: TGCGCCAGCAGACACGGACTAGAGGAGGGGGAGACCCAGTACTTC. Its protein is CASRHGLEEGETQYF.

The rearrangement joins TRBV7-9 to TRBJ2-2; 9 nucleotides align to TRBD1. V trimming: 3 bases; J trimming: 5 bases; junction bases outside the gene matches: 7. CDR3 length: 16 amino acids. Germline values: CDR1 SEHNR, CDR2 FQNEAQ (reference sequence). For the CDR3, the DNA is TGTGCCAGCAGCTTTGATGGGACAGGGAGTACCGGGGAGCTGTTTTTT. Its translation is CASSFDGTGSTGELFF.

This clone was seen only once. The genes are TRBV15 and TRBJ2-1; TRBD2 might be the D (6 bases). Germline loops: CDR1 LNHNV, CDR2 YYDKDF (reference sequence). There are 16 residues in the CDR3. Between the trimmed V and J ends, which lost 0 bases and 2 bases, there was a span of 11 bases. The CDR3 sequence is CATSRDPQRAYNEQFF. The CDR3 DNA reads TGTGCCACCAGCAGAGATCCCCAGCGGGCCTACAATGAGCAGTTCTTC.

CDR3 region: CASSFGGRAPGELFF. CDR3 nucleotide sequence: TGTGCCAGCAGCTTCGGGGGGAGGGCCCCCGGGGAGCTGTTTTTT. The V call is TRBV9, the J call TRBJ2-2; 7 bases are a match to TRBD2. The junction had 9 bases not matched to a gene; V was cut back by 4 bases and J by 6 bases. CDR3 length: 15 amino acids. Germline V gene data show CDR1 as SGDLS and CDR2 as YYNGEE.